This TCR beta chain was identified during a study of identical twins. Study results and limitations: There was more out-of-frame TCR alpha sharing in monozygotic twins than models estimated.

The CDR3 runs to 16 residues. Trimming took 4 bases from V and 0 from J; bases not matched to a gene: 7. CDR1 is SGHDN, CDR2 FVKESK, per germline. This clonotype was seen a handful of times. The antigen is not known. In TCRdb, the 5' RACE reads were re-called with MiXCR into one record per CDR3 protein. The sample gives 200,000 to 250,000 distinct CDR3 sequences, 7.5% of which show up once; under 7% is in the top ten. This same sample was also taken into another study, of yellow fever vaccine responses in identical twins.

This clonotype originated in a woman aged 18-35 years in good health. Sequencing was performed on CD8+ T cells sorted from blood. The chain has TRBV14 and TRBJ2-3, with 7 bases matching TRBD1. The CDR3 nucleotides read TGTGCCAGCAGCCTAACAGGGGATGGAAGCACAGATACGCAGTATTTT. Protein: CASSLTGDGSTDTQYF.